This entry is about one TCR beta chain. There is no known antigen for this receptor. The junction departs from the called germline gene at one end, perhaps through a read error. This entry belongs to a study of Graves' ophthalmopathy and Graves' hyperthyroidism (dated by TCRdb to 2017 to 2018). Some background on the complete study: Peripheral blood was collected before any treatment was given, at the time of initial diagnosis. TCR beta repertoire signatures were used to distinguish Graves' ophthalmopathy from Graves' hyperthyroidism and to predict progression to ophthalmopathy. In total, 135 blood samples were TCR-sequenced: fewer than 50 ophthalmopathy, under 80 hyperthyroidism and about 17 hyperthyroidism-to-ophthalmopathy patients. To explore V-J signatures that separate ophthalmopathy from hyperthyroidism, a discovery set of about 100 patients was enrolled, consisting of under 50 with ophthalmopathy and about 60 with stable hyperthyroidism. An independent validation cohort was composed of some 18 hyperthyroidism patients and 17 patients who later progressed from hyperthyroidism to ophthalmopathy. In about six hyperthyroidism patients, the T-cell repertoire of thyroid tissue was compared with the T-cell repertoire of blood. After sampling, hyperthyroidism patients received methimazole starting at 30 mg daily, and ophthalmopathy patients received high-dose intravenous methylprednisolone.

Ophthalmopathy patients had moderately to severely active disease, Clinical Activity Score of at least 3, NOSPECS grade of at least 4, and disease duration under 3 months. Patients with other autoimmune diseases, uncontrolled infections, pregnancy or lactation were excluded from the study. Diagnosis was based on clinical symptoms, serum thyroxine, TRAb, thyroid ultrasound and orbital computed tomography. PBMCs were isolated from 7.5 to 10 ml of fresh peripheral blood by Ficoll-Paque density gradient centrifugation. Total RNA was extracted using Trizol reagent, and RNA quality was checked on an Agilent 2100 Bioanalyzer. What the work shows at the level of the full study, not this receptor alone: No statistical method was used to set the sample size in advance, and the investigators knew which group each participant was assigned to. The 13-signature model separated ophthalmopathy from stable hyperthyroidism with around 90% sensitivity and about 81% specificity in cross-validation, and 80%/75% in the test set. In validation, the model predicted ophthalmopathy progression with about 64% sensitivity and 72.22% specificity; approximately 12 predicted patients were CT-confirmed with GO in a median of approximately six months. Among expanded thyroid clonotypes with frequency above 0.001, most also showed up in blood, which suggests that blood repertoires may reflect the thyroid immune response.

From its cysteine to its phenylalanine, the CDR3 spans 15 amino acids. Left in the record is the CDR3 DNA by itself, 45 bases read in frame from the first base. CDR1 and CDR2, per the germline V gene, are SGHVS and FNYEAQ. For repertoire sequencing, TCR beta CDR3 regions were amplified from RNA transcripts. A first-round RT-PCR used HTBI primers with the Qiagen OneStep RT-PCR kit, followed by a second-round multiplex PCR, size selection and purification. Sequencing of the libraries was carried out on an Illumina HiSeq2000 in paired-end mode with 100 bp reads. Per the original workflow: Reads were processed with SOAPnuke, discarding reads with adapters, uncalled bases, mean Phred below 15, or no exact constant-primer or identifier match. High-quality paired reads were merged with COPE v1.2.5. Unique nucleotide sequences were defined as clonotypes and aligned to IMGT TRB V, D and J references using MiTCR v1.1. Analysis was restricted to V-J combinations with a frequency above 0.0001, which covered roughly 99% of repertoires. For each V-J combination, a TCR clonal expansion and chaos score was defined as F50 clonal expansion divided by the chaos observed in the TCRdist matrix. Welch's t-statistics and random forest were used to reduce features to about a dozen V-J combinations, which were fed into a naive Bayes classifier. Thyroid-blood repertoire similarity was quantified with the Morisita-Horn index. TCRdb reworked the public reads: Q25 trimming with fastp, MiXCR clone assembly, productive beta chains retained. Every distinct CDR3 protein forms one entry, paired with its most common genes and DNA. Here the V and J calls rest on TCRdb's processing, not on the authors' analysis. This sample lists approximately 700,000 distinct CDR3 sequences; about 38% were detected once. The ten largest account for roughly 3% of the sample.

The rearrangement joined TRBV7-6 to TRBJ2-7; too little of a D gene remains to name it. This sequence originates from an adult man with Graves' ophthalmopathy. The specimen sequenced was peripheral blood. DNA sequence: TGTGTCAGCAGCTTAGACGACGGCCTGGCCTACGAGCAGTACTTC. Translated, it reads CVSSLDDGLAYEQYF. The entire variable domain, with the stretches around the CDR3 drawn from the reference TRBV7-6 and TRBJ2-7 proteins, is GAGVSQSPRYKVTKRGQDVALRCDPISGHVSLYWYRQALGQGPEFLTYFNYEAQQDKSGLPNDRFSAERPEGSISTLTIQRTEQRDSAMYRCVSSLDDGLAYEQYFGPGTRLTVT.